This TCR beta chain was sequenced during a study of Ad26.COV2.S vaccination and SARS-CoV-2 variants. With respect to this clone: The antigen remains undetermined.

Whole-study results and caveats: Analytic work on TCR breadth and depth might have understated the full extent of total T cell responses. Vaccinees and placebo recipients showed similar non-spike TCR breadth. The breadth of spike-specific CD8+ and CD4+ T cell responses after vaccination was reportedly substantial. Recipients given vaccine exceeded placebo recipients in spike-specific TCR breadth.

TCRdb keeps only in-frame clones here, not all; method: immunoSEQ multiplex PCR. The table has just over 350,000 clones, 92% seen once. After removal of 1 base from V and 1 base from J, the junction contained 3 bases not matched to a gene. Germline-derived CDR1 and CDR2 are LGHNA and YSLEER. There are 15 residues in the CDR3. This clonotype was sampled from a human donor who had recovered from COVID-19. This specimen was peripheral blood, taken after recovery from COVID-19. The rearrangement joins TRBV4-3 to TRBJ2-7; 8 bases map to TRBD1. The CDR3 loop is CASSQAGTGSYEQYF. For the CDR3, the DNA is TGCGCCAGCAGCCAAGCCGGGACAGGTTCCTACGAGCAGTACTTC.